Listed below are T cell receptor beta chains from one sample, sequenced in a study of blood T cell repertoires in COVID-19. The method was immunoSEQ multiplex PCR; TCRdb's version includes in-frame clones alone and lacks a portion of them. The table includes 150,000 to 200,000 clones, roughly 91% detected once. The sequencing input was peripheral blood. Receptors originate from a man aged 40-49 years with active or convalescent COVID-19. Both conserved end residues are part of each CDR3. A D gene is named only where the DNA matches it firmly. Clone size is shown for a subset of rows, as once, few, many or a class of expanded clone.

D gene	J gene	clone size	V gene	CDR3 DNA	CDR3 protein
TRBD1	TRBJ1-2	NA	TRBV29-1	TGCAGCGTTGACCGTTCCGCCGGACAGGGAAACTATGGCTACACCTTC	CSVDRSAGQGNYGYTF
TRBD1	TRBJ1-3	few	TRBV9	TGTGCCAGCAGCGTACTGGGACAGGGAGCTGGAAACACCATATATTTT	CASSVLGQGAGNTIYF
NA	TRBJ1-1	NA	TRBV28	TGTGCCAGCAGTAACCGCGCCTTGACAGTGAACACTGAAGCTTTCTTT	CASSNRALTVNTEAFF
TRBD1	TRBJ1-1	NA	TRBV11-3	TGTGCCAGCAGCTTTTCAGGGGGTGACACTGAAGCTTTCTTT	CASSFSGGDTEAFF
NA	TRBJ2-3	NA	TRBV24-1	TGTGCCACCAGCCCGAGGGTTAGCACAGATACGCAGTATTTT	CATSPRVSTDTQYF
TRBD1	TRBJ1-2	NA	TRBV19	TGTGCCAGTAGTATGACAGGGCAAGGCTATGGCTACACCTTC	CASSMTGQGYGYTF
NA	TRBJ1-1	NA	TRBV7-8	TGTGCCAGCAGCTTAAGGGGGACTGAAGCTTTCTTT	CASSLRGTEAFF
TRBD2	TRBJ2-3	NA	TRBV7-6	TGTGCCAGCAGCTTAGGGATGACTAGCGGGAGAGAAGATACGCAGTATTTT	CASSLGMTSGREDTQYF
NA	TRBJ2-5	NA	TRBV12-2	TGTGCAAGTCCTGGGGCGGACCAAGAGACCCAGTACTTC	CASPGADQETQYF
NA	TRBJ2-7	NA	TRBV3-1/TRBV3-2	TGTGCCAGCAGCCAAGATTACAGGAACTCCTACGAGCAGTACTTC	CASSQDYRNSYEQYF
TRBD2	TRBJ2-3	NA	TRBV7-3	TGTGCCAGCAGCTCGACCCCTCCGGGACTAGCGGGGGGCCGGAGCACAGATACGCAGTATTTT	CASSSTPPGLAGGRSTDTQYF
NA	TRBJ1-1	few	TRBV11-3	TGTGCCAGCAGCTTCTCTGGGGGGAGTCGTACTGAAGCTTTCTTT	CASSFSGGSRTEAFF
NA	TRBJ2-7	NA	TRBV28	TGTGCCAGCAGTTTAGAGCCGGGAAAATTCTACCACGAGCAGTACTTC	CASSLEPGKFYHEQYF
NA	TRBJ2-7	NA	TRBV12-5	TGTGCTAGTGGTTTGGTACTCTCGGACAGTCACTACGAGCAGTACTTC	CASGLVLSDSHYEQYF
TRBD1	TRBJ1-1	once	TRBV18	TGTGCCAGCTCACCCGGGACAGGGGTGACTGAAGCTTTCTTT	CASSPGTGVTEAFF
TRBD1	TRBJ1-1	NA	TRBV30	TGTGCCTGGAGTCGCAAGGGACAGGGAGGCACTGAAGCTTTCTTT	CAWSRKGQGGTEAFF
NA	TRBJ1-4	NA	TRBV7-9	TGTGCCAGCAGCTTATTGTCCCCGGCAACTAATGAAAAACTGTTTTTT	CASSLLSPATNEKLFF
TRBD1	TRBJ1-1	once	TRBV4-2	TGTGCCAGCAGCCAGGACAGGGACACTGAAGCTTTCTTT	CASSQDRDTEAFF
TRBD1	TRBJ2-1	once	TRBV7-2	TGTGCCAGCAGCTTAGTTCAGGGGGCGTACAATGAGCAGTTCTTC	CASSLVQGAYNEQFF
NA	TRBJ2-2	NA	TRBV7-2	TGTGCCAGCGGGGCACCCCCTATGACCGGGGAGCTGTTTTTT	CASGAPPMTGELFF
NA	TRBJ1-6	NA	TRBV30	TGTGCCTGGACCCCGGACAGTTCGGGTTCACCCCTCCACTTT	CAWTPDSSGSPLHF
NA	TRBJ1-2	NA	TRBV5-4	TGTGCCAGCAGCTGGGGGAGGACCCCGAGAGGCTACACCTTC	CASSWGRTPRGYTF
NA	TRBJ1-2	NA	TRBV4-3	TGCGCCAGCAGCCCAAGCGGGGCAGGCCGGAACTATGGCTACACCTTC	CASSPSGAGRNYGYTF
TRBD1	TRBJ2-5	few	TRBV5-6	TGTGCCAGCAGCTTCGGGACAGGGTGGACCCAGTACTTC	CASSFGTGWTQYF
TRBD2	TRBJ2-5	NA	TRBV7-2	TGTGCCAGCAGCTACAGACTAGCGGGAAAAGAGACCCAGTACTTC	CASSYRLAGKETQYF
NA	TRBJ1-1	NA	TRBV19	TGTGCCAGTAGTATTACCAGGGGCACTGAAGCTTTCTTT	CASSITRGTEAFF
NA	TRBJ1-2	NA	TRBV30	TGTGCCTGGAGTGAGGCAGGGACAAAAAACTATGGCTACACCTTC	CAWSEAGTKNYGYTF
TRBD1	TRBJ2-7	NA	TRBV7-2	TGTGCCAGCAGCTTAAGGGGACAGGGGCTCCCCTACGAGCAGTACTTC	CASSLRGQGLPYEQYF
NA	TRBJ2-7	NA	TRBV19	TGTGCCAGTAGTATATCAGTTTCCTACGAGCAGTACTTC	CASSISVSYEQYF
TRBD1	TRBJ1-4	NA	TRBV19	TGTGCCAGTAGTATGACCGACAGGGTTAATGAAAAACTGTTTTTT	CASSMTDRVNEKLFF
TRBD1	TRBJ1-1	NA	TRBV7-8	TGTGCCAGCAGCTTTAACACTGAGACAGGGGGAGTTTTCGGGAACACTGAAGCTTTCTTT	CASSFNTETGGVFGNTEAFF
NA	TRBJ2-7	NA	TRBV2	TGTGCCAGCAGTGACGGGATCAACTACGAGCAGTACTTC	CASSDGINYEQYF
NA	TRBJ2-3	NA	TRBV4-3	TGCGCCAGCAGCCAAGATCCCCTTCCTCCTAGCACAGATACGCAGTATTTT	CASSQDPLPPSTDTQYF
NA	TRBJ2-1	NA	TRBV18	TGTGCCAGCTCACGTAGACAGACTGACTACAATGAGCAGTTCTTC	CASSRRQTDYNEQFF
NA	TRBJ1-6	NA	TRBV5-4	TGTGCCAGCAGCCGGTCGGGGAGCTCCTATAATTCACCCCTCCACTTT	CASSRSGSSYNSPLHF
NA	TRBJ2-2	NA	TRBV19	TGTGCCAGTAGGTGGGGGCTAAACACCGGGGAGCTGTTTTTT	CASRWGLNTGELFF
NA	TRBJ2-7	NA	TRBV11-2	TGTGCCAGCAGCTTAGCACAGGGTCCGTCTTACGAGCAGTACTTC	CASSLAQGPSYEQYF
NA	TRBJ2-1	NA	TRBV29-1	TGCAGCGTTGAACACTTCTCGAACAATGAGCAGTTCTTC	CSVEHFSNNEQFF
NA	TRBJ2-5	once	TRBV7-9	TGTGCCAGCAGCTTAGGTGGGGGGGCAACAGAGACCCAGTACTTC	CASSLGGGATETQYF
NA	TRBJ1-2	NA	TRBV5-5	TGTGCCAGCAGCTTAAGTCTTCGGGTGTCAGGGGTAATCTATGGCTACACCTTC	CASSLSLRVSGVIYGYTF
TRBD1	TRBJ2-7	NA	TRBV19	TGTGCCAGTAGCCGGGACAGAGGCTACGAGCAGTACTTC	CASSRDRGYEQYF
NA	TRBJ2-1	NA	TRBV7-6	TGTGCCAGCAGGTTAGCGAGAGAACGGGGAGAGCAGTTCTTC	CASRLARERGEQFF
NA	TRBJ1-1	NA	TRBV5-1	TGCGCCAGCAGCTCGACAGGGAACACTGAAGCTTTCTTT	CASSSTGNTEAFF
NA	TRBJ1-5	NA	TRBV28	TGTGCCAGCAGTTTATGGGGGGCGCTGGGCAATCAGCCCCAGCATTTT	CASSLWGALGNQPQHF
TRBD1	TRBJ1-4	NA	TRBV29-1	TGCAGCGTCACAGGGGGCTCTGGTGAAAAACTGTTTTTT	CSVTGGSGEKLFF
NA	TRBJ2-3	NA	TRBV10-2	TGCGCCAGCAGTTCCGGGGGGCGCACAGATACGCAGTATTTT	CASSSGGRTDTQYF
NA	TRBJ2-5	NA	TRBV5-6	TGTGCCAGCAGCTCGCAGGGGCGGTCAGAGACCCAGTACTTC	CASSSQGRSETQYF
NA	TRBJ1-1	NA	TRBV18	TGTGCCAGCTCACGAGGGCCGGGAACCGACACTGAAGCTTTCTTT	CASSRGPGTDTEAFF
NA	TRBJ1-1	NA	TRBV7-2	TGTGCTTCCCACCCCGGAGGCCTGAACACTGAAGCTTTCTTT	CASHPGGLNTEAFF
NA	TRBJ2-3	NA	TRBV14	TGTGCCAGCAGGGTATCGGGAGCCGAAGATACGCAGTATTTT	CASRVSGAEDTQYF